The clone carrying this T cell receptor (beta chain) was detected once. These data belong to a study of early T cells in non-severe SARS-CoV-2 infection. Overall study context: The study sequenced bulk RNA from unsorted whole blood, with chains unpaired.

Individual cDNA molecules were tagged with unique molecular identifiers. TCRdb redid the calling of the 5' RACE reads with MiXCR, one entry per CDR3 protein. The sample lists around 29,000 distinct CDR3 sequences; 9.5% to 10% were seen once. Germline V lookup: CDR1 LGHNA, CDR2 YSLEER. This CDR3 spans 14 amino acids. The V end lost 1 base, the J end lost 9 bases, and 10 bases lay between the germline ends. What was sequenced was whole blood. The chain joins TRBV4-3 to TRBJ1-6, with D uncertain. This TCR was recovered from an adult who was a healthcare worker with PCR-confirmed SARS-CoV-2 infection or an uninfected control (not recorded which). This chain's CDR3 is CASSQVTASSPLHF. CDR3 coding DNA: TGCGCCAGCAGCCAAGTAACAGCGAGTTCACCCCTCCACTTT.